These 12 T cell receptor beta chains were all obtained from the same sample, sequenced in a study of T cells in Graves' hyperthyroidism and ophthalmopathy. There were TCR beta CDR3 regions amplified from RNA transcripts. With the HTBI primer set, the TCR CDR3 went through a first round of RT-PCR. MiXCR, run by TCRdb on the multiplex PCR reads, gives a single entry per CDR3 protein. The sample holds fewer than 900,000 distinct CDR3 sequences; roughly 15% are singletons and the top ten take roughly 8%. The sequenced sample consisted of blood. The receptor source for this set is a man younger than 30 with Graves' hyperthyroidism.

The J gene is TRBJ2-1, the V gene TRBV19; 9 nucleotides agree with TRBD2. V was clipped by 5 bases and J by 7 bases; unmatched bases: 12. The CDR3 loop spans 16 amino acids. Germline V gives CDR1 LNHDA, CDR2 SQIVND (reference sequence). The CDR3 DNA reads as TGTGCCAGTAGTTCCTGGATTAGCGGGAGACTGAATGAGCAGTTCTTC. Translated, it gives CASSSWISGRLNEQFF.

The table lists this clonotype with many counts. The chain combines TRBV11-3 with TRBJ2-1; D is undetermined. The germline CDR1 and CDR2 sequences are SGHNT and YENEEA. Trimming shortened V by 3 bases and J by 6 bases, and 12 bases separated the two germline ends. The CDR3 loop spans 14 amino acids. CDR3 DNA: TGTGCCAGCAGCTTCGGTAGTTCCAGCAATGAGCAGTTCTTC. The encoded protein is CASSFGSSSNEQFF.

This rearrangement joins TRBV6-5 to TRBJ2-7; possibly TRBD1 or TRBD2 for D (5 bases each). Per germline, CDR1 MNHEY and CDR2 SVGAGI. V gave up 4 bases and J gave up 3 bases, with 13 bases separating them. CDR3 length equals 14 residues. Here the CDR3 DNA reads TGTGCCAGCAGTTTTTCAGGGACGATCTACGAGCAGTACTTC. Residues: CASSFSGTIYEQYF.

The table lists this clonotype with a few counts. The CDR3 sequence: CASSQGLAGREQFF. CDR3 coding DNA: TGTGCCAGCAGCCAAGGACTAGCGGGACGTGAGCAGTTCTTC. The chain has TRBV3-1 and TRBJ2-1; 11 nucleotides agree with TRBD2. The germline V gene has CDR1 LGHDT and CDR2 YNNKEL (reference sequence). V lost 1 base, J lost 9 bases, and 2 bases stayed unmatched. The CDR3 sequence is 14 residues long.

V usage is TRBV4-2 and J usage is TRBJ2-5; 10 bases are a match to TRBD2. V lost 1 base, J lost 4 bases, and 3 bases stayed unmatched. Germline V gene lookup returns CDR1 LGHNA and CDR2 YNFKEQ. The CDR3 is made up of 15 amino acids. Here the CDR3 reads CASSQGAGGPETQYF. CDR3 DNA sequence: TGTGCCAGCAGCCAAGGAGCGGGAGGGCCAGAGACCCAGTACTTC.

As regards this clonotype: This CDR3 is missing its conserved last phenylalanine or tryptophan, likely due to a read error. The chain combines TRBV10-3 with TRBJ1-2, with D unresolved. The CDR3 runs to 13 residues. Germline V CDR1 and CDR2: ENHRY, SYGVKD. V was trimmed by 11 bases and J by 8 bases, leaving 21 bases between them. This chain's CDR3 is CAVRAPGSGGYTL. Here the CDR3 DNA reads TGTGCCGTTAGAGCCCCGGGGTCTGGAGGCTACACCCTC.

The V and J genes are TRBV20-1 and TRBJ2-1; 7 bases align to TRBD1. J lost 11 bases, V lost 6 bases, and 16 bases had no gene match. The germline V gene encodes CDR1 DFQATT and CDR2 SNEGSKA (reference sequence). The CDR3 spans 14 residues. The CDR3 protein is CSALPGQRTTKQFF. CDR3 DNA sequence: TGCAGTGCGTTACCGGGACAGCGGACAACTAAGCAGTTCTTC.

This clonotype has only a few counts. This CDR3 is CASKEAGESEQFF. In DNA, the CDR3 is TGTGCCAGCAAGGAAGCGGGAGAATCTGAGCAGTTCTTC. The rearrangement links TRBV6-1 to TRBJ2-1; 8 bases map to TRBD2. The V gene's germline CDR1 is MNHNS and CDR2 SASEGT. V lost 7 bases to trimming and J lost 9 bases; unmatched junction nucleotides: 8. CDR3 length equals 13 residues.

Points on this clonotype: A read error may be the cause here, since a much bigger clone is one base away. The CDR3 nucleotides are TGTGCCAGCTCACAGGACAAGGAGCAAGCTTTCTTT. Its protein product is CASSQDKEQAFF. The chain joins TRBV18 to TRBJ1-1; D might be TRBD1 (5 bases). The CDR3 contains 12 residues. In germline, CDR1 is KGHSH, CDR2 LQKENI. The V and J ends lost 4 bases and 9 bases respectively, with 12 bases between them.

Ten or more counts support this clonotype. This chain joins TRBV28 and TRBJ2-5; perhaps TRBD1 as D (6 bases). The germline gives CDR1 MDHEN, CDR2 SYDVKM. The CDR3 covers 14 residues. V lost 5 bases and J 6 bases, leaving 16 bases between the germline ends. The DNA of the CDR3 is TGTGCCAGCAGTCCCCGACCAGGGGTAAAGACCCAGTACTTC. This translates into CASSPRPGVKTQYF.

This clonotype appeared a few times. A read error may account for a junction end that differs from germline. The chain combines TRBV18 with TRBJ2-1; 8 bases align to TRBD2. The germline V gene has CDR1 KGHSH and CDR2 LQKENI. The CDR3 spans 14 residues. The CDR3 DNA reads as TGTGCCAGCTCACCAACGGGAGGGCTTGTTGAGCAGTCCTTC. This codes for CASSPTGGLVEQSF. Supplemented by reference TRBV18 and TRBJ2-1, the full variable domain reads NAGVMQNPRHLVRRRGQEARLRCSPMKGHSHVYWYRQLPEEGLKFMVYLQKENIIDESGMPKERFSAEFPKEGPSILRIQQVVRGDSAAYFCASSPTGGLVEQSFGPGTRLTVL.

This clonotype was recorded at least ten times. The chain couples TRBV11-2 to TRBJ1-1; no clear D. Germline-derived CDR1 and CDR2 are SGHAT and FQNNGV. The CDR3 spans 17 residues. The V end lost 5 bases, the J end lost 3 bases, and 22 bases lay between the germline ends. The CDR3 here is CASSLELGPLLDTEAFF. CDR3 in DNA: TGTGCCAGCAGCCTCGAACTAGGCCCCCTCCTGGACACTGAAGCTTTCTTT. The full variable domain, in which reference TRBV11-2 and TRBJ1-1 provide the parts outside the CDR3, is EAGVAQSPRYKIIEKRQSVAFWCNPISGHATLYWYQQILGQGPKLLIQFQNNGVVDDSQLPKDRFSAERLKGVDSTLKIQPAKLEDSAVYLCASSLELGPLLDTEAFFGQGTRLTVV.